Each of the 24 T cell receptor beta chains below was sequenced from the same sample in a study of neurological immune-mediated disorders. Via MiXCR, TCRdb re-called the 5' RACE reads, giving one row per CDR3 protein. The data show fewer than 45,000 distinct CDR3 sequences, roughly 6.3% seen once. Sequenced: CD4+ T cells from blood. Receptors originate from a woman aged 40 to 49 in good health.

In this sample, this clonotype turned up many times. The chain's CDR3 is CASSYSNSQETQYF. Here the CDR3 DNA reads TGTGCCAGCAGTTACTCGAACAGTCAAGAGACCCAGTACTTC. The chain links TRBV6-2 or TRBV6-3 to TRBJ2-5, with D unresolved. Trimming took off 0 bases at V and 2 bases at J, with 7 bases between the two ends. The CDR3 contains 14 residues. Germline assignment: CDR1 MNHEY and CDR2 SVGEGT.

This clonotype was detected many times. V and J are TRBV6-5 and TRBJ2-1, with D possibly matching TRBD2 (6 bases). Trimming left V 0 bases short and J 8 bases short, with 11 bases between. Germline V lookup: CDR1 MNHEY, CDR2 SVGAGI. The CDR3 loop spans 14 amino acids. CDR3: CASSYSKGEDEQFF. In DNA, the CDR3 is TGTGCCAGCAGTTACTCGAAAGGGGAGGATGAGCAGTTCTTC.

This clonotype was counted ten times or more. This sequence joins TRBV29-1 and TRBJ1-2, with 8 bases that match TRBD1. This CDR3 comprises 13 residues. The V and J ends lost 6 bases and 3 bases, in that order; junction bases with no gene match: 6. CDR1 SQVTM and CDR2 ANQGSEA come from the germline V gene. The CDR3, as DNA: TGCAGCGTCTCAGTGACAGGGGACTATGGCTACACCTTC. As protein: CSVSVTGDYGYTF.

This clonotype was seen at least ten times. The chain has TRBV28 and TRBJ2-4; D is unclear. The CDR3 totals 13 residues. From germline, CDR1 is MDHEN and CDR2 SYDVKM. Trimming left V 3 bases short and J 5 bases short, with 8 bases between. This chain's CDR3 is CASSLSHQNIQYF. CDR3 sequence (DNA): TGTGCCAGCAGTTTGTCGCACCAAAACATTCAGTACTTC.

This clonotype appeared many times. V is TRBV28 and J is TRBJ2-7, with TRBD2 matching 7 bases. The CDR3 is 16 amino acids. Germline values: CDR1 MDHEN, CDR2 SYDVKM. With 6 bases clipped from V and 1 base from J, the junction kept 12 bases outside the gene matches. CDR3 sequence: CASRSPGLGGSYEQYF. The CDR3 region has the DNA TGTGCCAGCAGGTCCCCCGGCCTCGGGGGGTCCTACGAGCAGTACTTC.

This clonotype is judged medium-sized (0.01 to 0.1%). This chain links TRBV5-5 with TRBJ2-1, with a weak D call TRBD2 (5 bases). This CDR3 has 15 residues. Trimming removed 6 bases from V and 8 bases from J, with 21 bases in between. The V gene's germline CDR1 is SGHKS and CDR2 YYEKEE (reference sequence). Written as DNA, the CDR3 is TGTGCCAGCATAAGAGCGGAACCCCGTGGGGATGAGCAGTTCTTC. This encodes CASIRAEPRGDEQFF.

This clonotype was picked up many times. The V call is TRBV5-1, the J call TRBJ1-1, with D possibly being TRBD1 (6 bases). V lost 3 bases, J lost 8 bases, and 20 bases lay in between. The germline V gene encodes CDR1 SGHRS and CDR2 YFSETQ. The CDR3 is made up of 15 amino acids. CDR3 amino acids: CASSWDTSIEREAFF. In DNA form, the CDR3 reads TGCGCCAGCAGCTGGGACACGTCTATCGAACGGGAAGCTTTCTTT.

This clonotype was picked up a small number of times. This chain links TRBV18 with TRBJ2-7; D gene ambiguous. V was pared by 6 bases and J by 0 bases, with 15 bases between. This CDR3 has 15 amino acids. Looked up from germline, CDR1 is KGHSH and CDR2 is LQKENI. CDR3 sequence reads: CASSHRTDRSYEQYF. The CDR3, as DNA: TGTGCCAGCTCTCATCGGACGGATCGCTCCTACGAGCAGTACTTC.

This clonotype was observed at least ten times. The chain joins TRBV5-1 to TRBJ2-2, with D unresolved. With 0 bases removed from V and 7 bases from J, the gap between germline ends came to 13 bases. CDR3 length equals 15 residues. Germline V gene lookup returns CDR1 SGHRS and CDR2 YFSETQ. In DNA, the CDR3 is TGCGCCAGCAGCTTGGCTGAGGCTTACCGCGGGGAGCTGTTTTTT. It is translated as CASSLAEAYRGELFF.

This clonotype was observed many times. The chain has TRBV28 and TRBJ2-5; D possibly corresponds to TRBD1 (6 bases). The V gene's germline CDR1 is MDHEN and CDR2 SYDVKM. With 4 bases removed from V and 9 bases from J, the gap between germline ends came to 12 bases. The CDR3 runs to 12 residues. CDR3 sequence reads: CASSWGSGAQYF. In nucleotides, the CDR3 is TGTGCCAGCAGTTGGGGCTCAGGGGCCCAGTACTTC.

This clonotype was counted ten times or more. This chain joins TRBV20-1 and TRBJ2-7; no firm D call. Trimming pared 4 bases from V and 2 bases from J, leaving 9 bases between. Germline V gene sequence: CDR1 DFQATT, CDR2 SNEGSKA (reference sequence). The CDR3 has 12 amino acids. The CDR3, as DNA: TGCAGTGCTACCGGCAGTCCCTACGAGCAGTACTTC. The encoded protein is CSATGSPYEQYF.

This clonotype was counted ten times or more. This rearrangement joins TRBV24-1 to TRBJ1-2, with D perhaps matching TRBD1 (6 bases). Between the trimmed V and J ends, which lost 3 bases and 0 bases, there was a span of 13 bases. The germline V gene encodes CDR1 KGHDR and CDR2 SFDVKD. This CDR3 has 16 residues. The CDR3 loop is CATSDPSGGPNYGYTF. CDR3 bases: TGTGCCACCAGTGATCCCAGTGGGGGCCCTAACTATGGCTACACCTTC.

This chain connects TRBV10-3 to TRBJ1-2, with 9 positions matching TRBD1. Germline lookup yields CDR1 ENHRY and CDR2 SYGVKD. CDR3 length: 14 amino acids. V dropped 7 bases and J dropped 7; count of bases not matched to a gene: 10. The CDR3 is CAITPQGAQGGYTF. DNA of the CDR3: TGTGCCATCACCCCACAGGGGGCTCAGGGTGGCTACACCTTC.

This clonotype has at least ten counts. This sequence joins TRBV20-1 and TRBJ2-3; TRBD1 aligns across 7 bases. This CDR3 spans 15 amino acids. CDR1 DFQATT and CDR2 SNEGSKA come from the germline V gene (reference sequence). The V gene end was trimmed by 6 bases and the J gene end by 3 bases; junction bases not matched to a gene: 12. CDR3 sequence: CSAPPEGAWTDTQYF. DNA of the CDR3: TGCAGTGCCCCTCCTGAGGGGGCTTGGACAGATACGCAGTATTTT.

This clonotype was picked up many times. This chain joins TRBV5-1 and TRBJ2-5; the D is unclear. The germline gives CDR1 SGHRS, CDR2 YFSETQ. The ends were cut back, 0 bases at V and 2 bases at J, with 8 bases in the middle. CDR3 size: 14 residues. Here the CDR3 DNA reads TGCGCCAGCAGCTTGGAGAGCAGACAAGAGACCCAGTACTTC. This sequence encodes CASSLESRQETQYF.

This clonotype was counted ten times or more. The V and J genes are TRBV24-1 and TRBJ2-3; D unresolved. The V and J ends lost 3 bases and 1 base respectively, with 10 bases between them. The CDR3 loop spans 15 amino acids. CDR1 and CDR2 from the germline V gene are KGHDR and SFDVKD. The CDR3 coding sequence is TGTGCCACCAGTGATCCGATCGTGCGCACAGATACGCAGTATTTT. Translation: CATSDPIVRTDTQYF.

This clonotype was detected ten times or more. The V gene is TRBV7-9, the J gene TRBJ2-5, with D possibly being TRBD2 (6 bases). V was shortened by 5 bases and J by 2 bases, with 21 bases between the two germline ends. The CDR3 length is 17 residues. Germline assignment: CDR1 SEHNR and CDR2 FQNEAQ (reference sequence). The CDR3 DNA is TGTGCCAGCAGCCCGCCTTATCGCCTAGCGCTACAAGAGACCCAGTACTTC. Its protein product is CASSPPYRLALQETQYF. Based on the CDR3 plus reference TRBV7-9 and TRBJ2-5, the full variable domain is DTGVSQNPRHKITKRGQNVTFRCDPISEHNRLYWYRQTLGQGPEFLTYFQNEAQLEKSRLLSDRFSAERPKGSFSTLEIQRTEQGDSAMYLCASSPPYRLALQETQYFGPGTRLLVL.

This clonotype was counted ten times or more. The chain couples TRBV20-1 to TRBJ2-1; D might be TRBD2 (5 bases). Germline-derived CDR1 and CDR2 are DFQATT and SNEGSKA (reference sequence). V lost 6 bases, J lost 9 bases, and 18 bases lay in between. This CDR3 has 13 residues. CDR3 in DNA: TGCAGTGCCACTGGGAGTAGACTCGGTGAGCAGTTCTTC. It is translated as CSATGSRLGEQFF.

There are many counts of this clonotype. The rearrangement links TRBV3-1 to TRBJ1-5, with TRBD1 matching over 8 bases. Germline assignment: CDR1 LGHDT and CDR2 YNNKEL (reference sequence). The CDR3 loop spans 15 amino acids. V was clipped by 1 base and J by 6 bases; unmatched bases: 5. This chain's CDR3 is CASSQGPGGFQPQHF. The CDR3, as DNA: TGTGCCAGCAGCCAAGGGCCAGGGGGCTTTCAGCCCCAGCATTTT.

This clonotype has at least ten counts. This chain joins TRBV29-1 and TRBJ1-2, with 8 positions matching TRBD1. The CDR3 covers 15 residues. The V and J ends lost 6 bases and 6 bases, in that order; junction bases with no gene match: 15. The germline CDR1 and CDR2 sequences are SQVTM and ANQGSEA. The CDR3 protein is CSVTTPGQGVDGYTF. The DNA for the CDR3 is TGCAGCGTCACCACCCCCGGACAGGGAGTAGATGGCTACACCTTC. The full variable domain, in which reference TRBV29-1 and TRBJ1-2 provide the parts outside the CDR3, is SAVISQKPSRDICQRGTSLTIQCQVDSQVTMMFWYRQQPGQSLTLIATANQGSEATYESGFVIDKFPISRPNLTFSTLTVSNMSPEDSSIYLCSVTTPGQGVDGYTFGSGTRLTVV.

By sample fraction, this clonotype is medium-sized. The chain joins TRBV10-2 to TRBJ2-5; D gene uncertain. Germline V lookup: CDR1 WSHSY, CDR2 SAAADI. The V end lost 2 bases, the J end lost 5 bases, and 9 bases lay between the germline ends. This CDR3 region has 13 residues. CDR3 in DNA: TGCGCCAGCAGTGAGCTGGGGTCGGAGACCCAGTACTTC. Protein: CASSELGSETQYF.

This clonotype was picked up many times. The chain uses TRBV7-2 and TRBJ2-6; 9 nucleotides line up with TRBD1. V lost 5 bases, J lost 0 bases, and 8 bases stayed unmatched. The length of the CDR3 is 18 residues. Germline V gene data show CDR1 as SGHTA and CDR2 as FQGNSA. The CDR3 nucleotides are TGTGCCAGCAGCCCTACGACAGGGGGGTCCTCTGGGGCCAACGTCCTGACTTTC. This sequence encodes CASSPTTGGSSGANVLTF. The full variable domain, completed using reference TRBV7-2 and TRBJ2-6, is GAGVSQSPSNKVTEKGKDVELRCDPISGHTALYWYRQSLGQGLEFLIYFQGNSAPDKSGLPSDRFSAERTGGSVSTLTIQRTQQEDSAVYLCASSPTTGGSSGANVLTFGAGSRLTVL.

Ten or more counts support this clonotype. The V and J genes are TRBV11-2 and TRBJ2-3; 7 bases are shared with TRBD1. There are 15 residues in the CDR3. J lost 3 bases, V lost 3 bases, and 6 bases had no gene match. CDR1 is SGHAT and CDR2 is FQNNGV in the germline V gene. This CDR3 reads CASSLDGTETDTQYF. The CDR3 nucleotides are TGTGCCAGCAGCTTGGACGGGACAGAGACAGATACGCAGTATTTT.

This clonotype was recorded at least ten times. The rearrangement links TRBV6-2 or TRBV6-3 to TRBJ2-1; possible D gene TRBD2, 6 bases. This CDR3 contains 18 residues. The V end lost 2 bases, the J end lost 1 base, and 18 bases lay between the germline ends. Germline V gene lookup returns CDR1 MNHEY and CDR2 SVGEGT. The DNA for the CDR3 is TGTGCCAGCAGTTACCCCTGGCCCCAGCGGGTTTCCTACAATGAGCAGTTCTTC. This translates into CASSYPWPQRVSYNEQFF.